This record concerns one TCR beta chain sequence. Antigen: not known. The sample belongs to a study of cytomegalovirus exposure and HLA in healthy donors. Across the study: Earlier findings included over 90 million unique TCR beta sequences obtained from 150 million to 200 million T cells. Whole-study results and caveats: Productive rates of about 87% or about 30% were seen for most TCR beta V segments in an earlier analysis.

PCR primers comprised 60 Vbeta and 13 Jbeta primers. The data were produced by immunoSEQ multiplex PCR, yet TCRdb's version contains in-frame clones alone and is incomplete. Here the sample spans roughly 180,000 clones, more than 80% being singletons. From germline, CDR1 is SNHLY and CDR2 FYNNEI. This CDR3 has 16 amino acids. The ends lost 6 bases at V and 0 bases at J; junction bases unmatched: 7. The rearrangement links TRBV2 to TRBJ2-4, with 8 bases identical to TRBD1. Material for sequencing was PBMCs. The origin of this receptor is a male donor in good health and CMV-seronegative. CDR3 sequence: CASRESRGQAKNIQYF. For the CDR3, the DNA is TGTGCCAGCAGGGAATCCAGGGGGCAAGCCAAAAACATTCAGTACTTC.